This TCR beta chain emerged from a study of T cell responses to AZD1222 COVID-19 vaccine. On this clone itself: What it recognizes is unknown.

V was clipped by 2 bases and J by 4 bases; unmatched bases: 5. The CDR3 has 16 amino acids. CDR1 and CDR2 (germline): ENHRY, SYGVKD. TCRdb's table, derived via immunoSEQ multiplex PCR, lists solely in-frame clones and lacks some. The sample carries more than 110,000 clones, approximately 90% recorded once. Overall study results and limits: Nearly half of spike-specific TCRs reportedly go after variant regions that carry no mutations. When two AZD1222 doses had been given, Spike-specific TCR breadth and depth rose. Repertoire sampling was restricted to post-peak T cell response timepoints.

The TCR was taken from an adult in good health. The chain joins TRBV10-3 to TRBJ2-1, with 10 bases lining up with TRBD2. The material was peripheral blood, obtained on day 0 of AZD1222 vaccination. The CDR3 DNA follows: TGTGCCATCAGTGAGAGCGGGGGGGACCAGTACAATGAGCAGTTCTTC. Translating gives CAISESGGDQYNEQFF.